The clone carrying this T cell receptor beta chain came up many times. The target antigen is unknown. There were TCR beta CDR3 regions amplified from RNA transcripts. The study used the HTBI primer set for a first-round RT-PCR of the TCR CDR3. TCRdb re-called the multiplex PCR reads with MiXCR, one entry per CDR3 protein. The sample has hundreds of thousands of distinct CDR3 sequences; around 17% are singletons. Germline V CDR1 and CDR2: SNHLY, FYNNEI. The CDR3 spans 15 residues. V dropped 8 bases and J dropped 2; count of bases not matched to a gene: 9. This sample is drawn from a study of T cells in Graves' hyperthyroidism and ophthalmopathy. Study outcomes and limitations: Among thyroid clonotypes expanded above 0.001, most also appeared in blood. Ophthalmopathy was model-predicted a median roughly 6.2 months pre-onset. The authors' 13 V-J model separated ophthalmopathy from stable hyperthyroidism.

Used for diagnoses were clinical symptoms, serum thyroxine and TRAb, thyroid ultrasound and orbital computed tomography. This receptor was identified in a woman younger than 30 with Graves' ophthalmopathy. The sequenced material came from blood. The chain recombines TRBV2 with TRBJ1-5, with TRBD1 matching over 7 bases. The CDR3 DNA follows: TGTGCCAGCGGGGGGACAGCCGGGGGCAATCAGCCCCAGCATTTT. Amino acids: CASGGTAGGNQPQHF.